What follows are 3 T cell receptor beta chains derived from one specimen sequenced in a study of PD-L1 blockade in urothelial cancer. The sample's time point: peripheral blood 6 weeks after treatment start. The data were produced by immunoSEQ multiplex PCR, yet TCRdb's version contains in-frame clones alone and is incomplete. The sample carries tens of thousands of clones, about nine tenths recorded once. Sequenced here: PBMCs, sampled around atezolizumab (anti-PD-L1) treatment. Receptors originate from a man aged 55 to 70 with urothelial cancer.

The rearrangement joins TRBV6-1 to TRBJ1-2; no reliable D call. V was shortened by 8 bases and J by 0 bases, with 16 bases between the two germline ends. The CDR3 consists of 15 residues. Germline V gene sequence: CDR1 MNHNS, CDR2 SASEGT. CDR3 amino acids: CASRTLEKANYGYTF. The CDR3 DNA reads TGTGCCAGCCGGACTCTTGAGAAAGCTAACTATGGCTACACCTTC.

The rearrangement links TRBV30 to TRBJ1-5, with 10 bases identical to TRBD1. Trimming took 0 bases from V and 7 from J; bases not matched to a gene: 15. Germline CDR1 is GTSNPN and CDR2 is SVGIG (reference sequence). This CDR3 is built from 18 residues. The CDR3 sequence is CAWSVNFVWGTGDQPQHF. The CDR3 DNA reads TGTGCCTGGAGTGTAAACTTCGTTTGGGGGACAGGGGACCAGCCCCAGCATTTT.

The chain employs TRBV30 and TRBJ2-7; maybe TRBD1 (5 bases). CDR1 GTSNPN and CDR2 SVGIG come from the germline V gene (reference sequence). The V end was cut by 0 bases, the J end by 4 bases, with 10 bases between. The CDR3 is 13 amino acids. The CDR3 nucleotides read TGTGCCTGGAGTGTTGACAGCGATTACGAGCAGTACTTC. Translation gives CAWSVDSDYEQYF.